The 20 T cell receptor beta chains reported below all come from one sample, sequenced in a study of T cell responses to AZD1222 COVID-19 vaccine. TCRdb's table, derived via immunoSEQ multiplex PCR, lists solely in-frame clones and lacks some. Of 45,000 to 60,000 clones listed, approximately 90% are singletons. The material sequenced was peripheral blood, taken on day 0 of AZD1222 vaccination. The receptors here all came from an adult in good health.

The gene calls are TRBV15 and TRBJ1-5; D ambiguous. V lost 1 base to trimming and J lost 0 bases, with 4 bases between them. Germline CDR1 is LNHNV and CDR2 is YYDKDF (reference sequence). The CDR3 is made up of 14 amino acids. The CDR3 sequence: CATSRGDSNQPQHF. The CDR3 DNA is TGTGCCACCAGCAGAGGGGATAGCAATCAGCCCCAGCATTTT.

V is TRBV30 and J is TRBJ1-6, with a weak D call TRBD1 (6 bases). Trimming took off 5 bases at V and 0 bases at J, with 8 bases between the two ends. CDR1 is GTSNPN, CDR2 SVGIG, per germline (reference sequence). The CDR3 covers 14 residues. DNA of the CDR3: TGTGCCTGGGAGGACAGCTCCTATAATTCACCCCTCCACTTT. Translating gives CAWEDSSYNSPLHF.

This chain joins TRBV2 and TRBJ1-6; 7 nucleotides align to TRBD1. J was trimmed by 5 bases and V by 6 bases; bases with no gene match: 4. From germline, CDR1 is SNHLY and CDR2 FYNNEI. The CDR3 totals 14 residues. The CDR3 DNA follows: TGTGCCAGCAGGTCCGGGACAGATAATTCACCCCTCCACTTT. This encodes CASRSGTDNSPLHF.

The chain has TRBV19 and TRBJ1-5; tentative D call: TRBD1 (5 bases). The germline CDR1 and CDR2 sequences are LNHDA and SQIVND (reference sequence). With 7 bases removed from V and 7 bases from J, the gap between germline ends came to 17 bases. This CDR3 has 14 amino acids. DNA for the CDR3: TGTGCCAGTACCGTGGGGGGGGTCTACCAGCCCCAGCATTTT. Its translation: CASTVGGVYQPQHF.

The chain links TRBV6-1 to TRBJ1-5; D is undetermined. The V gene's germline CDR1 is MNHNS and CDR2 SASEGT. Trimming stripped 7 bases from V and 3 bases from J, with 13 bases between. The CDR3 is 14 residues long. CDR3 protein: CASINSGPNQPQHF. The CDR3 region has the DNA TGTGCCAGCATAAATTCCGGCCCCAATCAGCCCCAGCATTTT.

The chain is built from TRBV3-1 (or the pseudogene TRBV3-2) and TRBJ2-7; 10 nucleotides agree with TRBD1. Germline assignment: CDR1 LGHDT and CDR2 YNNKEL (reference sequence). This CDR3 region has 15 residues. V lost 4 bases to trimming and J lost 4 bases; unmatched junction nucleotides: 7. CDR3 nucleotides: TGTGCCAGCAGCCCAACCGGGACAGGGGCATACGAGCAGTACTTC. It translates to CASSPTGTGAYEQYF.

This clone came up once. The rearrangement links TRBV7-9 to TRBJ2-1, with D possibly being TRBD2 (5 bases). The V end was cut by 3 bases, the J end by 7 bases, with 7 bases between. The CDR3 is made up of 12 amino acids. The germline V gene has CDR1 SEHNR and CDR2 FQNEAQ (reference sequence). The CDR3 DNA sequence: TGTGCCAGCAGCTTCCCGGGGAATGAGCAGTTCTTC. As protein: CASSFPGNEQFF.

The rearrangement uses TRBV3-1 (or the pseudogene TRBV3-2) and TRBJ1-4, with a tentative D call TRBD1 (6 bases). Deletions cut 0 bases from V and 0 bases from J, with 14 bases between. Germline V gene sequence: CDR1 LGHDT, CDR2 YNNKEL (reference sequence). The CDR3 has 18 amino acids. DNA of the CDR3: TGTGCCAGCAGCCAAGATTACGGGGACAAAACAACTAATGAAAAACTGTTTTTT. Amino acids: CASSQDYGDKTTNEKLFF.

The chain uses TRBV9 and TRBJ1-2; TRBD1 matches 8 bases. V shed 4 bases, J shed 0 bases, and the junction held 11 bases outside the gene matches. This CDR3 contains 17 residues. CDR1 is SGDLS and CDR2 is YYNGEE in the germline V gene. The CDR3 is CASSPGQGHFTNYGYTF. The CDR3 DNA follows: TGTGCCAGCAGCCCAGGACAGGGACACTTTACTAACTATGGCTACACCTTC.

The chain is built from TRBV19 and TRBJ1-1; D may be TRBD1 (5 bases). CDR3 length: 14 residues. The germline V gene has CDR1 LNHDA and CDR2 SQIVND (reference sequence). Trimming shortened V by 0 bases and J by 0 bases, and 5 bases separated the two germline ends. The CDR3 region has the DNA TGTGCCAGTAGTATAGACAGGGTGAACACTGAAGCTTTCTTT. It specifies CASSIDRVNTEAFF.

The rearrangement links TRBV11-2 to TRBJ1-1, with TRBD1 matching 10 bases. CDR1 is SGHAT and CDR2 is FQNNGV in the germline V gene. The junction had 9 bases not matched to a gene; V was cut back by 3 bases and J by 11 bases. CDR3 length: 14 amino acids. The CDR3 spells CASSLLGQGVNAFF. CDR3 sequence (DNA): TGTGCCAGCAGCTTGCTTGGACAGGGGGTAAACGCTTTCTTT.

The CDR3 protein is CASRPTGRVTEAFF. CDR3 in DNA: TGTGCCAGCAGACCGACAGGGCGTGTAACTGAAGCTTTCTTT. The chain carries TRBV6-5 and TRBJ1-1; 7 positions agree with TRBD1. Germline CDR1 is MNHEY and CDR2 is SVGAGI. V gave up 6 bases and J gave up 5 bases; unmatched junction bases: 9. CDR3 size: 14 residues.

This chain uses TRBV6-4 with TRBJ2-1; D unresolved. The length of the CDR3 is 15 residues. Germline CDR1 MRHNA, CDR2 SNTAGT. Trimming took 2 bases from V and 0 from J, leaving 8 bases between them. Written as DNA, the CDR3 is TGTGCCAGCAGTGACAACCCCGTCTCCTACAATGAGCAGTTCTTC. This codes for CASSDNPVSYNEQFF.

The chain has TRBV5-6 and TRBJ1-2, with D possibly TRBD1 on 6 matching bases. Trimming left V 6 bases short and J 4 bases short, with 16 bases between. Germline V CDR1 and CDR2: SGHDT, YYEEEE. This CDR3 region has 14 residues. CDR3 in DNA: TGTGCCAGCAACCCCCGGGGGGCTTTCTATGGCTACACCTTC. Its translation is CASNPRGAFYGYTF.

The V and J genes are TRBV12-3 or TRBV12-4 and TRBJ2-7; TRBD1 or TRBD2 may be the D gene (5 bases each). Trimming shortened V by 4 bases and J by 4 bases, and 11 bases separated the two germline ends. CDR3 length equals 13 residues. The chain's CDR3 is CASSSRDPYEQYF. CDR3 nucleotides: TGTGCCAGCAGTTCCCGGGACCCATACGAGCAGTACTTC.

V gene TRBV30 combines with J gene TRBJ2-6; 8 bases line up with TRBD2. The CDR3 has 19 amino acids. The germline gives CDR1 GTSNPN, CDR2 SVGIG (reference sequence). Trimming removed 3 bases from V and 3 bases from J; junction bases left unmatched: 16. As DNA, the CDR3 is TGTGCCTGGAGCAGGCGGGAGGTTAACGGGTTCGGTGGGGCCAACGTCCTGACTTTC. Its protein is CAWSRREVNGFGGANVLTF.

This clone was counted only a few times. This chain uses TRBV19 with TRBJ1-5; D is unclear. Trimming pared 5 bases from V and 4 bases from J, leaving 9 bases between. The germline V gene has CDR1 LNHDA and CDR2 SQIVND (reference sequence). This CDR3 contains 13 residues. Here the CDR3 DNA reads TGTGCCAGTAGTCCGTTTTTTAATCAGCCCCAGCATTTT. Encoded protein: CASSPFFNQPQHF.

This clone was found once. The genes are TRBV19 and TRBJ2-7; 9 bases line up with TRBD1. This CDR3 comprises 16 residues. CDR1 and CDR2 (germline): LNHDA, SQIVND (reference sequence). The trim removed 5 bases at V and 2 bases at J, leaving 10 bases unmatched. In DNA, the CDR3 is TGTGCCAGTAGTCCATTTACAGGGGGCGCACCCTACGAGCAGTACTTC. This codes for CASSPFTGGAPYEQYF.

V is TRBV12-3 or TRBV12-4 and J is TRBJ2-7; weak D call: TRBD2 (5 bases). This CDR3 has 13 amino acids. V was pared by 3 bases and J by 4 bases, with 10 bases between. The CDR3 nucleotides are TGTGCCAGCAGTTTGGTCGGAGGATACGAGCAGTACTTC. Amino acids: CASSLVGGYEQYF.

The genes are TRBV11-1 and TRBJ2-5, with D hard to call. The CDR3 contains 13 residues. V dropped 1 base and J dropped 5 bases, with 8 bases sitting between them. Germline CDR1 is SGHAT and CDR2 is FQDESV (reference sequence). The CDR3 DNA reads TGTGCCAGCAGCTTAGGAGAGAGGGAGACCCAGTACTTC. Its translation is CASSLGERETQYF.